This TCR beta chain stems from a study of shared clonotypes between healthy human individuals. This table comes from immunoSEQ multiplex PCR, and its TCRdb copy is limited to in-frame clones, with some not included. The table lists around 2.5 million clones, 80% to 95% of them singletons. Study results and limitations: Generation probabilities of non-shared clonotypes were lower (relative to those shared by all four donors).

With regard to this clone: What it recognizes is unknown.

The V gene's germline CDR1 is SGHDT and CDR2 YYEEEE. The CDR3 extends over 14 amino acids. V was cut by 2 bases and J by 3 bases, with 9 bases left in between. The investigators split CD4+ cells into a CD45RA+ naive subset and a CD45RA-negative memory subset. The sequenced material came from naive CD4+ T cells from PBMCs. Subset meaning: CD45RA+ positively selected. This clonotype was sampled from a man in his late teens or twenties in good health. Some clones in this sample may be carry-over from other donors' samples. This chain connects TRBV5-6 to TRBJ1-5, with D perhaps TRBD1 (5 bases). CDR3 DNA: TGTGCCAGCAGCTTCCAGGGTCACAATCAGCCCCAGCATTTT. Its translation is CASSFQGHNQPQHF.